This entry is about one T cell receptor beta chain. Antigen: not known. The data are from a study of OX40 agonist ivuxolimab in advanced cancers. Overall study results and limits: Patients with a partial response at 0.1-3.0 mg/kg had among the lowest clonal expansion.

Libraries were prepared by immunoSEQ multiplex PCR; TCRdb keeps only in-frame clonotypes and omits some of them. The sample carries some 45,000 clones, approximately 89% recorded once. This TCR derives from an adult with an advanced solid tumor such as melanoma, head and neck, liver or kidney cancer. The input for sequencing was CD4+ or CD8+ T cells sorted from blood, taken in a trial of the OX40 agonist ivuxolimab.

The CDR3 DNA reads as TGTGCCAGCAGTGCCGAGCCAGGGGGAGGTGAAAAACTGTTTTTT. This sequence encodes CASSAEPGGGEKLFF. V usage is TRBV6-1 and J usage is TRBJ1-4; 7 bases agree with TRBD1. The CDR3 has 15 amino acids. Germline CDR1 MNHNS, CDR2 SASEGT. J gave up 7 bases and V 4 bases, and 9 bases lay outside the gene matches.